A selection of T cell receptor beta chains follows, all from one sample in a study of T-cell memory formation after mild COVID-19. TCRdb fed the 5' RACE reads into MiXCR, producing one record per CDR3 protein. The table has about 250,000 distinct CDR3 sequences, less than 20% seen once. The material sequenced was PBMCs or a T cell subset sorted from them (not recorded which). The receptors were gathered from an adult woman who had mild COVID-19 (a few samples of this study predate the infection). Cell type and time point are not known. CDR3s include the opening cysteine and the closing phenylalanine or tryptophan. The order of the fields is V gene, clone size, D gene, J gene, CDR3 DNA, CDR3 protein. D genes are given only for firm matches. Some rows mark clone size as missing; the rest say once, few, many or name a class of expanded clone.

TRBV3-1,.,.,TRBJ1-5,TGTGCCAGCAGCCAGGGTCGAGGAAATCAGCCCCAGCATTTT,CASSQGRGNQPQHF
TRBV24-1,few,TRBD2,TRBJ2-1,TGTGCCACCAGTGACCTGGCTAGCGGGGGGGCCGATGAGCAGTTCTTC,CATSDLASGGADEQFF
TRBV15,.,TRBD1,TRBJ2-2,TGTGCCACCCACAGGGGGGCCGGGACCGGGGAGCTGTTTTTT,CATHRGAGTGELFF
TRBV11-2,few,TRBD2,TRBJ2-7,TGTGCCAGCAGCCCCAACCGGGGAGGGGCGGGAGGAACCTCCTACGAGCAGTACTTC,CASSPNRGGAGGTSYEQYF
TRBV24-1,few,TRBD1,TRBJ2-2,TGTGCCACGTCGGGACAGGGCTACACCGGGGAGCTGTTTTTT,CATSGQGYTGELFF
TRBV6-5,.,.,TRBJ1-1,TGTGCCAGCACCCCAACCGCTAGAAGCACTGAAGCTTTCTTT,CASTPTARSTEAFF
TRBV5-1,.,.,TRBJ2-3,TGCGCCAGCAGCCCAACTCTCGGGGCAGATACGCAGTATTTT,CASSPTLGADTQYF
TRBV7-9,few,.,TRBJ1-1,TGTGCCAGCAGGGAAGGGGAAAGGGGTGAAGCTTTCTTT,CASREGERGEAFF
TRBV7-2,.,.,TRBJ2-5,TGTGCCAGCAGCTTGGGGGCCCTAGCCCAGTACTTC,CASSLGALAQYF
TRBV24-1,.,.,TRBJ1-2,TGTGCCACCAGTGATGTGACACGGCTGGGAGGCTACACCTTC,CATSDVTRLGGYTF
TRBV7-3,few,TRBD2,TRBJ2-3,TGTGCCAGCAGCTTGCGCGGGACTAGCGGGAGTGGCACAGATACGCAGTATTTT,CASSLRGTSGSGTDTQYF
TRBV11-2,.,.,TRBJ2-7,TGTGCCAGCAGCTTAGCGGACGGACCTTACGAGCAGTACTTC,CASSLADGPYEQYF
TRBV10-3,few,TRBD2,TRBJ2-5,TGTGCCATCAGTCCGGGGGAGGGCCGTGAGACCCAGTACTTC,CAISPGEGRETQYF
TRBV7-9,many,.,TRBJ2-7,TGTGCCAGCAGCTTAGCGGGTACGGCTACCTACGAGCAGTACTTC,CASSLAGTATYEQYF
TRBV18,few,.,TRBJ2-7,TGTGCCAGCTCACCATCGGCAGGAGTGGAGCAGTACTTC,CASSPSAGVEQYF
TRBV29-1,few,.,TRBJ2-5,TGCAGCGTTGGTCTGGGGAGGCAAGAGACCCAGTACTTC,CSVGLGRQETQYF
TRBV15,.,.,TRBJ2-7,TGTGCCACCAGCAGGGAGGGTGTTGGGGGGCTGAGCTACGAGCAGTACTTC,CATSREGVGGLSYEQYF
TRBV24-1,.,TRBD1,TRBJ2-5,TGTGCCACCAGTTTAACAGGGGGCGCCAAGACCCAGTACTTC,CATSLTGGAKTQYF
TRBV5-5,few,.,TRBJ2-3,TGTGCCAGCAGCTTGATAGCTAACGCAAATACGCAGTATTTT,CASSLIANANTQYF
TRBV20-1,.,TRBD1,TRBJ2-5,TGCAGTGCTACCCGACAGGGTCCCGAGACCCAGTACTTC,CSATRQGPETQYF
TRBV20-1,.,TRBD2,TRBJ2-7,TGCAGTGCTAGGCCTAGCGGGAAGAGCTCCTACGAGCAGTACTTC,CSARPSGKSSYEQYF
TRBV24-1,.,TRBD2,TRBJ2-1,TGTGCCACCAGTGGAGGTGGTAGCGGGGGATACAATGAGCAGTTCTTC,CATSGGGSGGYNEQFF
TRBV3-1,.,.,TRBJ2-5,TGTGCCAGCAGCCAACCCACCCAAGAGACCCAGTACTTC,CASSQPTQETQYF
TRBV10-3,few,TRBD1,TRBJ1-1,TGTGCCATCAGTGATAGAAGGGGTCGACAGGGAGGCCGTGGGGGTGTCTCTGAAGCTTTCTTT,CAISDRRGRQGGRGGVSEAFF
TRBV20-1,.,.,TRBJ2-1,TGCAGTGCTATCGACGGGAGTCGTGTAAGGGAGCAGTTCTTC,CSAIDGSRVREQFF
TRBV5-1,.,.,TRBJ2-7,TGCGCCAGCAGTACAAGTGCGGGGACGTACGAGCAGTACTTC,CASSTSAGTYEQYF
TRBV20-1,.,.,TRBJ2-1,TGCAGTGCTAGCGGACGGGTACACTCCTACAATGAGCAGTTCTTC,CSASGRVHSYNEQFF
TRBV20-1,few,TRBD1,TRBJ2-1,TGCAGTGCTTCCCGGGACAGTGCCACCTACAATGAGCAGTTCTTC,CSASRDSATYNEQFF
TRBV20-1,few,TRBD2,TRBJ2-1,TGCAGTGCCCGAGAAGGGGCTAGCGGGAGGCGTAATGAGCAGTTCTTC,CSAREGASGRRNEQFF
TRBV5-6,few,.,TRBJ2-7,TGTGCCAGCAGCTTATGGGGACGCCGGCCCTACGAGCAGTACTTC,CASSLWGRRPYEQYF
TRBV11-2,.,.,TRBJ1-4,TGTGCCAGCACCCCGACGAGTATCGATGAAAAACTGTTTTTT,CASTPTSIDEKLFF
TRBV11-3,.,.,TRBJ2-1,TGTGCCAGCAGCTCGACAGGCCGGGGTAATGAGCAGTTCTTC,CASSSTGRGNEQFF
TRBV7-6,few,TRBD2,TRBJ2-2,TGTGCCAGCAGCTTGTGGGGCCGCGGACTAGCGGACACCGGGGAGCTGTTTTTT,CASSLWGRGLADTGELFF
TRBV28,.,TRBD1,TRBJ2-1,TGTGCCAGCCAAGGGACAGGGGATTACAATGAGCAGTTCTTC,CASQGTGDYNEQFF
TRBV7-9,.,TRBD1,TRBJ2-3,TGTGCCAGCAGCTTCCGCCCGGGACAGACCACAGATACGCAGTATTTT,CASSFRPGQTTDTQYF
TRBV27,.,TRBD1,TRBJ2-7,TGTGCCAGCAGCCACGACAGGGGTCCCTACGAGCAGTACTTC,CASSHDRGPYEQYF
TRBV12-3/TRBV12-4,.,.,TRBJ2-3,TGTGCCAGCAGTTTTGGAGGGACGGCTAGCACAGATACGCAGTATTTT,CASSFGGTASTDTQYF
TRBV30,.,TRBD1,TRBJ2-2,TGTGCCTGGAGTCTTGACAGGGTAAAGACCGGGGAGCTGTTTTTT,CAWSLDRVKTGELFF
TRBV12-3/TRBV12-4,many,.,TRBJ2-2,TGTGCCAGCAGTTTCACAGGGTTAACCGGGGAGCTGTTTTTT,CASSFTGLTGELFF
TRBV30,few,TRBD1,TRBJ1-4,TGTGCCTGGAGTGTCGACAGGGGGCGAGGGGAAAAACTGTTTTTT,CAWSVDRGRGEKLFF
TRBV7-9,few,.,TRBJ1-1,TGTGCCAGCAGCTTAGAAATCCCGGACACTGAAGCTTTCTTT,CASSLEIPDTEAFF
TRBV4-1,.,.,TRBJ1-1,TGCGCCAGCAGCCAAGTCGGTCCGTCGAGAGCGGCCACTGAAGCTTTCTTT,CASSQVGPSRAATEAFF
TRBV4-1,many,.,TRBJ1-2,TGCGCCAGCAGCCAAGAAGGACAGATCTATGGCTACACCTTC,CASSQEGQIYGYTF
TRBV20-1,few,.,TRBJ2-5,TGCAGTGCTAGTGAGAATCAAGAGACCCAGTACTTC,CSASENQETQYF
TRBV5-5,.,TRBD2,TRBJ2-3,TGTGCCAGCAACCCAGCGGGGGGGCGCACAGATACGCAGTATTTT,CASNPAGGRTDTQYF
TRBV5-1,few,TRBD1,TRBJ2-7,TGCGCCAGCAGCCGCACAAGGGACAGGGGCCCCTACGAGCAGTACTTC,CASSRTRDRGPYEQYF
TRBV27,few,.,TRBJ2-1,TGTGCCAGCAGTCCAGGGCAGGGAGCGGAAAGCTCCTACAATGAGCAGTTCTTC,CASSPGQGAESSYNEQFF
TRBV9,few,.,TRBJ2-5,TGTGCCAGCAGCGTAGGGCGCAGTCAAGAGACCCAGTACTTC,CASSVGRSQETQYF
TRBV6-6,.,.,TRBJ1-3,TGTGCCAGCAAGGCCCCTGGGGTAGGACAGTCCTCTGGAAACACCATATATTTT,CASKAPGVGQSSGNTIYF
TRBV15,few,TRBD1,TRBJ2-1,TGTGCCACCGCGGGACAGGGTAGGCAGTTCTTC,CATAGQGRQFF
TRBV15,few,.,TRBJ2-7,TGTGCCACCAGCAGAGTCGCTGGACGCTACGAGCAGTACTTC,CATSRVAGRYEQYF
TRBV30,.,TRBD2,TRBJ2-3,TGTGCCTGGAGTGGACTAGCGGGAGATACGCAGTATTTT,CAWSGLAGDTQYF
TRBV7-3,many,.,TRBJ1-2,TGTGCCAGCAGCTCGAGTGGCGGATCAGGAGGCTACACCTTC,CASSSSGGSGGYTF